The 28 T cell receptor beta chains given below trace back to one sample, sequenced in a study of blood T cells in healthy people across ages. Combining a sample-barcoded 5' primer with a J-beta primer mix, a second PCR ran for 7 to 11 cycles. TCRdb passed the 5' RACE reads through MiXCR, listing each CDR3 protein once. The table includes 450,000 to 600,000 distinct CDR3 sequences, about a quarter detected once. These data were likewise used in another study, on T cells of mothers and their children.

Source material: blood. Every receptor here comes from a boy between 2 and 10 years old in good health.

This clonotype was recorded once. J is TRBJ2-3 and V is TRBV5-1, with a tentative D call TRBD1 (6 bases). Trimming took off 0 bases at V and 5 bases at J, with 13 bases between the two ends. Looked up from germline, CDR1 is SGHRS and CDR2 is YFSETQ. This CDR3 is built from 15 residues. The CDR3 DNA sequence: TGCGCCAGCAGCTTGGGGCAGGGGTTGGAAGATACGCAGTATTTT. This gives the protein CASSLGQGLEDTQYF. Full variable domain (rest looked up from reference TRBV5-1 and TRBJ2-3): KAGVTQTPRYLIKTRGQQVTLSCSPISGHRSVSWYQQTPGQGLQFLFEYFSETQRNKGNFPGRFSGRQFSNSRSEMNVSTLELGDSALYLCASSLGQGLEDTQYFGPGTRLTVL.

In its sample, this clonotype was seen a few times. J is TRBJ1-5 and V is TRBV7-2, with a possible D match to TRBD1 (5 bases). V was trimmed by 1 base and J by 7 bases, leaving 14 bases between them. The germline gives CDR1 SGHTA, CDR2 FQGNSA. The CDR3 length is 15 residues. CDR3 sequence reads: CASSLGRQGRQPQHF. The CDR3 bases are TGTGCCAGCAGCTTAGGTCGTCAGGGAAGACAGCCCCAGCATTTT.

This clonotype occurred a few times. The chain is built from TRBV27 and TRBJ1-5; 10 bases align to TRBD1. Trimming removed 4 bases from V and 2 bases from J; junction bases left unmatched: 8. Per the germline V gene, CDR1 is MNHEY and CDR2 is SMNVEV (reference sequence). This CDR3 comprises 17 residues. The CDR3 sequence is CASSSGQGMIGNQPQHF. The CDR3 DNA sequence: TGTGCCAGCAGTTCGGGACAGGGGATGATCGGCAATCAGCCCCAGCATTTT.

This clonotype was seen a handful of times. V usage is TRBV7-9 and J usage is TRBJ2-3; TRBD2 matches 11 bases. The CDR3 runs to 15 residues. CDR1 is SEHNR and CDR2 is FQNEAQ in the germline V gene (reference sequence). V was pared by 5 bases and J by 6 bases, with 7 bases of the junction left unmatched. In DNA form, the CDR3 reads TGTGCCAGCAGCATTAGCGGGAGGGCCAGGGATACGCAGTATTTT. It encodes CASSISGRARDTQYF. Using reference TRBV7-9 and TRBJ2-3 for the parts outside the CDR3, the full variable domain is DTGVSQNPRHKITKRGQNVTFRCDPISEHNRLYWYRQTLGQGPEFLTYFQNEAQLEKSRLLSDRFSAERPKGSFSTLEIQRTEQGDSAMYLCASSISGRARDTQYFGPGTRLTVL.

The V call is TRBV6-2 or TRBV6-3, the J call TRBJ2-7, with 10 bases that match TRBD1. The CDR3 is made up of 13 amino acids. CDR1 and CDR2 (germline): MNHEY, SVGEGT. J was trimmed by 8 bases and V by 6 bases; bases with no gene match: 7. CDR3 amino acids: CASSADRGTQQYF. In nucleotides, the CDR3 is TGTGCCAGCAGCGCGGACAGGGGGACTCAGCAGTACTTC.

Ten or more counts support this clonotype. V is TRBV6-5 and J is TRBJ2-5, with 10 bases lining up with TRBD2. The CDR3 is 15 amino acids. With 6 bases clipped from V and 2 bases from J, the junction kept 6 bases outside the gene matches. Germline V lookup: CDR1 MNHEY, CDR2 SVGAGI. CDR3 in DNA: TGTGCCAGCAGCCGACTAGCGGGTGCACAAGAGACCCAGTACTTC. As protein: CASSRLAGAQETQYF.

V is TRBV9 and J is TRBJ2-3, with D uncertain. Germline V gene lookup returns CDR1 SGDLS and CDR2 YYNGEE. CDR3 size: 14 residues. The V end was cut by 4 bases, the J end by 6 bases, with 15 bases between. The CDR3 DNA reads TGTGCCAGCAGCTTTCGGCCAGGTTGGGATACGCAGTATTTT. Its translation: CASSFRPGWDTQYF.

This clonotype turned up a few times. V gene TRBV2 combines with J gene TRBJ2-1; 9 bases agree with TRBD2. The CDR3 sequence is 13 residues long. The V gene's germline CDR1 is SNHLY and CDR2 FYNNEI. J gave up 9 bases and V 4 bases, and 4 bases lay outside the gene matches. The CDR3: CASSGGGASEQFF. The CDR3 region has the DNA TGTGCCAGCAGTGGCGGGGGGGCCAGTGAGCAGTTCTTC.

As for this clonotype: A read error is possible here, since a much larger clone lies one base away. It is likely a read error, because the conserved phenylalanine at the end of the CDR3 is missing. The CDR3 bases are TGCAGTGCTAGAGACGGACAGGGCGTAAAACTGTTTTCT. It specifies CSARDGQGVKLFS. The genes are TRBV20-1 and TRBJ1-4, with 8 bases matching TRBD1. V gave up 0 bases and J gave up 10 bases; unmatched junction bases: 4. The CDR3 spans 13 residues. Per germline, CDR1 DFQATT and CDR2 SNEGSKA (reference sequence).

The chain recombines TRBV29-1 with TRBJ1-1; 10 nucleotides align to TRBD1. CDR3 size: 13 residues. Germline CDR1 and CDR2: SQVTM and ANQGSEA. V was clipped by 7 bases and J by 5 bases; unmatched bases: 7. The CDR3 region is CSARGQGMTEAFF. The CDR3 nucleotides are TGCAGCGCCCGGGGACAGGGGATGACTGAAGCTTTCTTT.

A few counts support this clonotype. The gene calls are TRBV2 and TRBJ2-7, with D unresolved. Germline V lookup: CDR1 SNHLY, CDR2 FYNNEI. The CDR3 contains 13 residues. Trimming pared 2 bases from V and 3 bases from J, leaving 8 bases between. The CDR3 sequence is CASSEWQDYEQYF. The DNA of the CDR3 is TGTGCCAGCAGTGAATGGCAGGACTACGAGCAGTACTTC.

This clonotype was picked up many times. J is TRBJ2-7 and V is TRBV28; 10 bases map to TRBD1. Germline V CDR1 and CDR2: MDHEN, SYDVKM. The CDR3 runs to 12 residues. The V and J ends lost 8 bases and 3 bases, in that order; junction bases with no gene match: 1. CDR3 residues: CASGTGDYEQYF. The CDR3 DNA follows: TGTGCCAGCGGGACAGGGGACTACGAGCAGTACTTC.

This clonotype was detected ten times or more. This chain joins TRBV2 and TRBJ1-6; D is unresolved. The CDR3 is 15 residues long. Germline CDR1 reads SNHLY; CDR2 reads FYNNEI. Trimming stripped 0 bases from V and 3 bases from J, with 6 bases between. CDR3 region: CASSEAAFYNSPLHF. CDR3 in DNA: TGTGCCAGCAGTGAAGCAGCCTTCTATAATTCACCCCTCCACTTT.

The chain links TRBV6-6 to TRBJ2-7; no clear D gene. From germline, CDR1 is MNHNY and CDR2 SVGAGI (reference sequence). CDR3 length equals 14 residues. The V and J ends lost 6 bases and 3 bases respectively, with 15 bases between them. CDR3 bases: TGTGCCAGCAGCCCCGTGCCCACGTTCTACGAGCAGTACTTC. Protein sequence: CASSPVPTFYEQYF.

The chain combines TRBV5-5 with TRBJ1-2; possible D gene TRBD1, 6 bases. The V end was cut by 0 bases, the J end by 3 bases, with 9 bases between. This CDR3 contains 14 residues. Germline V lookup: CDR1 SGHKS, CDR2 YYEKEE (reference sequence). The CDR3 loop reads CASSLAEGDYGYTF. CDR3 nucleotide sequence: TGTGCCAGCAGCTTGGCTGAGGGGGACTATGGCTACACCTTC.

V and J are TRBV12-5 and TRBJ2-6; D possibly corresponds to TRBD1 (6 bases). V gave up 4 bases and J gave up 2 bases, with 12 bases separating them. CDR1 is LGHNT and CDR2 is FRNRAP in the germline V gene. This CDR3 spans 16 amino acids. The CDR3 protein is CASGSDPGAGANVLTF. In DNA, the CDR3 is TGTGCTAGTGGTTCAGATCCAGGGGCTGGGGCCAACGTCCTGACTTTC.

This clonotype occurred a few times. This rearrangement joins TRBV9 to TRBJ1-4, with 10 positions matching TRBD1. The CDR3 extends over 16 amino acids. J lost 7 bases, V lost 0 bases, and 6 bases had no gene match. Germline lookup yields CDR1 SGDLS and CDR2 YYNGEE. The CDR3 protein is CASSVEGGQGSEKLFF. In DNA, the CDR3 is TGTGCCAGCAGCGTAGAGGGGGGACAGGGGTCTGAAAAACTGTTTTTT.

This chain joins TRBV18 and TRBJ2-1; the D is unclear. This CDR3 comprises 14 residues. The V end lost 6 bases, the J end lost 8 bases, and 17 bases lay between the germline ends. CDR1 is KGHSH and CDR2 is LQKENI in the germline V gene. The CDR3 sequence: CASSPKRWSDEQFF. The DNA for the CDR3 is TGTGCCAGCTCCCCTAAACGATGGAGCGATGAGCAGTTCTTC.

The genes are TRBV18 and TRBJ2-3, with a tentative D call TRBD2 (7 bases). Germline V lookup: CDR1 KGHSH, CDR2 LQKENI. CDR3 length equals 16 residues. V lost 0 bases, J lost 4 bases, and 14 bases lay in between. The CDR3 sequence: CASSPPRRGGADTQYF. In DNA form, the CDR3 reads TGTGCCAGCTCACCACCACGGCGAGGGGGGGCAGATACGCAGTATTTT.

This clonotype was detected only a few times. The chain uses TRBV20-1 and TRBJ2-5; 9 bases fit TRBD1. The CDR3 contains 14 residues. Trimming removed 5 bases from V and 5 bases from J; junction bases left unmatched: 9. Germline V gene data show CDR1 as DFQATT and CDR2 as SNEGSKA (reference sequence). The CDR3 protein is CSAPLQGAGETQYF. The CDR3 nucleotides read TGCAGTGCTCCGTTACAGGGGGCTGGGGAGACCCAGTACTTC.

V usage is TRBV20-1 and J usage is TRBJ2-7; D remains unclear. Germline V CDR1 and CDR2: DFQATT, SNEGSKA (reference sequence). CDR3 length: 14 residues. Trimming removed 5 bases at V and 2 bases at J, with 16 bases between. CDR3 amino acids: CSAPKPGHTYEQYF. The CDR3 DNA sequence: TGCAGTGCTCCGAAACCGGGCCACACCTACGAGCAGTACTTC.

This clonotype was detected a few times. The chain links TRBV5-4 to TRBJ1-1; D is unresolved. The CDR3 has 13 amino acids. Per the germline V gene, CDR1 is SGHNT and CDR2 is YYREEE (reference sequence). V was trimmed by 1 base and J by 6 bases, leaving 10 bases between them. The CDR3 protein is CASSLLASAEAFF. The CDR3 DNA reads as TGTGCCAGCAGCTTGTTGGCCAGCGCTGAAGCTTTCTTT.

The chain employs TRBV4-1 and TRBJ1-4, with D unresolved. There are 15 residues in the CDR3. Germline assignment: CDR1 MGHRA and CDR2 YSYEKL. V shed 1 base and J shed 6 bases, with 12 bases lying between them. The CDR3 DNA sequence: TGCGCCAGCAGCCAAGTCGCGGCCGGGGATGAAAAACTGTTTTTT. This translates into CASSQVAAGDEKLFF.

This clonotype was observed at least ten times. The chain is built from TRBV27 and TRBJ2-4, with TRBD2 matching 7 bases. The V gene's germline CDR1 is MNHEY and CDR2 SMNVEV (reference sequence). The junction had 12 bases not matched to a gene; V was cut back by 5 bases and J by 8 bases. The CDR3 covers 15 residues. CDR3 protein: CASSRLAVTGDIQYF. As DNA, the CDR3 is TGTGCCAGCAGTCGGCTAGCGGTCACTGGGGACATTCAGTACTTC.

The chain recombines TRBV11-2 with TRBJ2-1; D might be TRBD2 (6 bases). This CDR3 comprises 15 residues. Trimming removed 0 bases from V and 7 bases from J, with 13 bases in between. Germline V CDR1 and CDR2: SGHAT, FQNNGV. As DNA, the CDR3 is TGTGCCAGCAGCTTAGAAGGACTACCGGAGAATGAGCAGTTCTTC. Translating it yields CASSLEGLPENEQFF.

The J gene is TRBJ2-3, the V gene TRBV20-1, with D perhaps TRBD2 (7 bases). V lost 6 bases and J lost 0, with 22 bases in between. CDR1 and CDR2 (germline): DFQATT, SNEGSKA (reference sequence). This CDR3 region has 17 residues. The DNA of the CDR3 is TGCAGTGCGGGGGGGACAAGTTTTGAGGCTAGCACAGATACGCAGTATTTT. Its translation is CSAGGTSFEASTDTQYF.

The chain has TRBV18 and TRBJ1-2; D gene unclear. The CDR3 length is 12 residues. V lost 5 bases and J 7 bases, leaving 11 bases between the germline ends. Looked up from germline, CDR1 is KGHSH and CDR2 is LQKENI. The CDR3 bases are TGTGCCAGCTCATGGAGGGAGGCTGGCTACACCTTC. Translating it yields CASSWREAGYTF.

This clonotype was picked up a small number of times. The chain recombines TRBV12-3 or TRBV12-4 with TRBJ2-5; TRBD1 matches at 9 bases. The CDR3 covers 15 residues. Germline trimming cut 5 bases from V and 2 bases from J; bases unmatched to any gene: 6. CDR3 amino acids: CASSKQGALQETQYF. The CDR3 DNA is TGTGCCAGCAGTAAACAGGGGGCTCTGCAAGAGACCCAGTACTTC.